This entry lists 16 T cell receptor beta chains sequenced from one sample in a study of T cells after posttransplantation cyclophosphamide (dated by TCRdb to 2016 to 2017). The intended sense of this specimen's treatment or condition label: high-dose cyclophosphamide on days +3 and +4 as single-agent GVHD prophylaxis. Patients in the PTCy group got busulfan and fludarabine conditioning, a marrow graft from a related or unrelated donor, and cyclophosphamide on days +3 and +4. To prepare the library, the immunoSEQ multiplex PCR assay was applied. Held by TCRdb, this immuneACCESS table contains in-frame sequences only and omits some clones. Under half of the omission traces to an unresolved V gene where checked; the cause of the rest is unknown. The sample counts about 10,000 clones, each observed more than once. The ten largest clonotypes hold 26% of the sample. The specimen was PBMCs, collected after allogeneic stem cell transplant with posttransplant cyclophosphamide. These receptor sequences come from a female patient aged 40 to 55 who received an allogeneic stem cell transplant from a related donor, was CMV-positive, and had no GVHD. Following transplantation, part of the T cell population may be supplied by the graft donor rather than the patient.

This clone was observed at least ten times. The chain carries TRBV2 and TRBJ2-7; 8 bases line up with TRBD1. J gave up 2 bases and V 4 bases, and 7 bases lay outside the gene matches. CDR1 SNHLY and CDR2 FYNNEI come from the germline V gene. The CDR3 loop spans 15 amino acids. The CDR3 is CASSGGDRSAYEQYF. The CDR3 bases are TGTGCCAGCAGTGGGGGGGACAGGTCCGCCTACGAGCAGTACTTC.

This clone was observed at least ten times. V is TRBV10-3 and J is TRBJ2-5, with TRBD1 matching over 8 bases. V shed 0 bases and J 4 bases; nucleotides not matched to a gene: 1. CDR1 is ENHRY, CDR2 SYGVKD, per germline. The CDR3 is made up of 14 amino acids. The CDR3 reads CAISESQGAETQYF. CDR3 coding DNA: TGTGCCATCAGTGAGTCCCAGGGGGCAGAGACCCAGTACTTC.

At least ten counts were recorded for this clone. The chain links TRBV2 to TRBJ1-2; 9 nucleotides align to TRBD1. The CDR3 consists of 14 residues. The V and J ends lost 6 bases and 4 bases, in that order; junction bases with no gene match: 6. From germline, CDR1 is SNHLY and CDR2 FYNNEI. The CDR3 coding sequence is TGTGCCAGCAGCCCGGACAGGGGAACCTATGGCTACACCTTC. As protein: CASSPDRGTYGYTF.

This clone was seen at least ten times. This chain links TRBV19 with TRBJ2-7; 7 bases map to TRBD2. CDR1 is LNHDA and CDR2 is SQIVND in the germline V gene (reference sequence). The V gene end was trimmed by 5 bases and the J gene end by 6 bases; junction bases not matched to a gene: 10. This CDR3 region has 14 residues. The chain's CDR3 is CASSLRAGSLEQYF. CDR3 in DNA: TGTGCCAGTAGTCTTCGAGCGGGATCCCTCGAGCAGTACTTC.

The table lists this clone with many counts. The chain is built from TRBV2 and TRBJ2-1; D may be TRBD1 (5 bases). V shed 7 bases and J shed 4 bases, with 8 bases lying between them. The CDR3 has 12 amino acids. CDR1 is SNHLY and CDR2 is FYNNEI in the germline V gene. The CDR3, as DNA: TGTGCCAGCACCCGACAGTACAATGAGCAGTTCTTC. As protein: CASTRQYNEQFF.

This clone was observed many times. The chain employs TRBV20-1 and TRBJ2-1, with D tentatively TRBD1 (6 bases). Trimming pared 5 bases from V and 5 bases from J, leaving 7 bases between. CDR1 is DFQATT and CDR2 is SNEGSKA in the germline V gene (reference sequence). CDR3 length equals 11 residues. For the CDR3, the DNA is TGCAGTGCTCGGACAGACAATGAGCAGTTCTTC. Protein product: CSARTDNEQFF.

This clone was seen ten or more times. This sequence joins TRBV5-1 and TRBJ1-2; no definite D call. The CDR3 totals 12 residues. The V and J ends lost 0 bases and 8 bases respectively, with 8 bases between them. Per germline, CDR1 SGHRS and CDR2 YFSETQ. The CDR3 here is CASSLEAGGYTF. The CDR3 nucleotides are TGCGCCAGCAGCTTGGAGGCGGGGGGCTACACCTTC.

The sample holds many counts of this clone. J is TRBJ2-7 and V is TRBV6-6, with 10 bases lining up with TRBD1. V was pared by 4 bases and J by 3 bases, with 3 bases of the junction left unmatched. CDR3 length equals 14 residues. CDR1 is MNHNY, CDR2 SVGAGI, per germline (reference sequence). The DNA for the CDR3 is TGTGCCAGCAGTTCGGGACAGGGGAACTACGAGCAGTACTTC. Protein product: CASSSGQGNYEQYF.

At least ten counts were recorded for this clone. The chain couples TRBV2 to TRBJ1-1, with 7 nucleotides matching TRBD1. CDR1 and CDR2 (germline): SNHLY, FYNNEI. V trimming: 3 bases; J trimming: 5 bases; junction bases outside the gene matches: 18. The CDR3 has 18 amino acids. The CDR3 DNA sequence: TGTGCCAGCAGTGACGAGGAGGGGGCCCGTTTAGTAGAGACTGAAGCTTTCTTT. As protein: CASSDEEGARLVETEAFF.

This clone appeared many times. The chain couples TRBV4-1 to TRBJ2-1; TRBD2 matches at 11 bases. V gave up 3 bases and J gave up 5 bases; unmatched junction bases: 3. Per germline, CDR1 MGHRA and CDR2 YSYEKL. The CDR3 consists of 15 residues. CDR3 region: CASSHLAGGNNEQFF. The DNA of the CDR3 is TGCGCCAGCAGCCATCTAGCGGGGGGAAACAATGAGCAGTTCTTC.

This clone was picked up many times. The chain combines TRBV7-2 with TRBJ2-1, with TRBD2 as a possible D gene (6 bases). V was clipped by 7 bases and J by 9 bases, with 13 bases between them. CDR1 is SGHTA, CDR2 FQGNSA, per germline. CDR3 length: 12 amino acids. CDR3: CASNGGEGEQFF. CDR3 in DNA: TGTGCCAGCAACGGGGGAGAAGGTGAGCAGTTCTTC.

This clone occurred many times. The CDR3 DNA reads TGTGCCAGCACCCCCTTCGACAGGGGGCCAGGCGAGCAGTACTTC. This sequence encodes CASTPFDRGPGEQYF. V gene TRBV12-3 or TRBV12-4 combines with J gene TRBJ2-7, with 10 positions matching TRBD1. Losses at the gene ends were 7 bases for V and 6 bases for J; bases not matched to a gene: 12. The CDR3 contains 15 residues.

This clone was detected many times. CDR3 sequence: CASSLTPTGTNEKLFF. For the CDR3, the DNA is TGCGCCAGCAGCTTGACCCCGACAGGGACAAATGAAAAACTGTTTTTT. The rearrangement links TRBV5-1 to TRBJ1-4; 7 nucleotides match TRBD1. The CDR3 spans 16 residues. V shed 1 base and J 5 bases; nucleotides not matched to a gene: 8. The germline V gene encodes CDR1 SGHRS and CDR2 YFSETQ.

The sample holds many counts of this clone. This chain connects TRBV10-3 to TRBJ2-7, with 9 nucleotides matching TRBD1. The V and J ends lost 7 bases and 6 bases, in that order; junction bases with no gene match: 13. Germline assignment: CDR1 ENHRY and CDR2 SYGVKD. This CDR3 is 15 amino acids long. DNA of the CDR3: TGTGCCATCACCATTTACCCGGGACAGGGATCCGAGCAGTACTTC. Its translation: CAITIYPGQGSEQYF.

This clone was counted ten times or more. The V and J genes are TRBV9 and TRBJ2-1, with a weak D call TRBD2 (7 bases). Looked up from germline, CDR1 is SGDLS and CDR2 is YYNGEE. The germline V and J ends were trimmed by 0 bases and 8 bases, with 18 bases remaining between them. The CDR3 sequence is 16 residues long. In DNA form, the CDR3 reads TGTGCCAGCAGCGTAGACGGGGGGCCCCTTATTGATGAGCAGTTCTTC. This sequence encodes CASSVDGGPLIDEQFF.

This clone was detected many times. The chain joins TRBV6-5 to TRBJ1-1; D unclear. V shed 10 bases and J shed 10 bases, with 16 bases lying between them. Germline-derived CDR1 and CDR2 are MNHEY and SVGAGI. The CDR3 has 11 residues. CDR3 DNA sequence: TGTGCCACCCTTAAGCGGGTACCAGCTTTCTTT. Its protein is CATLKRVPAFF.